The sequence of this TCR beta chain was determined in a study of blood T cell repertoires in COVID-19. Study-level information: Material from acute and convalescent COVID-19 was sourced from the United States, Italy and Spain.

Produced via immunoSEQ multiplex PCR; TCRdb's table is partial and in-frame only. The sample yields about 170,000 clones, approximately 87% seen once. The Seattle patients joined while their infection was active and were tracked longitudinally afterward. Looked up from germline, CDR1 is MNHEY and CDR2 is SMNVEV (reference sequence). V lost 0 bases and J 3 bases, leaving 8 bases between the germline ends. The CDR3 contains 14 residues. Material for sequencing was peripheral blood. V usage is TRBV27 and J usage is TRBJ1-1; the D is unclear. The clonotype originates from a woman aged 55-69 years with COVID-19, enrolled during active disease. For the CDR3, the DNA is TGTGCCAGCAGTTTATCGGTCGGAGACACTGAAGCTTTCTTT. Translated: CASSLSVGDTEAFF.